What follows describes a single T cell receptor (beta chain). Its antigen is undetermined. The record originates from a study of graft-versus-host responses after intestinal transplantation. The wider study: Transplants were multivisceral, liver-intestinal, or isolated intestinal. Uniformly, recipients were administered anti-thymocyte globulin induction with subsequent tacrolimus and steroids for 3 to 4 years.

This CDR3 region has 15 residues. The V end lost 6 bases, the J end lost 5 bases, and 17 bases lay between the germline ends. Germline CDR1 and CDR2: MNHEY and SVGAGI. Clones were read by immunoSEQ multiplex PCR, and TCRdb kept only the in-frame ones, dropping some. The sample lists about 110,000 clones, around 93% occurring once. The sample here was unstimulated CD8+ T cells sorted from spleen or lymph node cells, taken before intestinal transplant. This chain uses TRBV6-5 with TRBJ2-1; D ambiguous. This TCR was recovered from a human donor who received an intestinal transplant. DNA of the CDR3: TGTGCCAGCAGCGTCGACACCGGAGAAGACAATGAGCAGTTCTTC. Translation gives CASSVDTGEDNEQFF.